This TCR beta chain was identified during a study of blood T cell repertoires in COVID-19. As for the study in general: The analysed material was cDNA or gDNA that came from T cells, B-cell-depleted T cells, or PBMCs.

In the study's own analysis: For nucleated cells, counts were estimated from reference gene primer amplification. Sequencing was performed with immunoSEQ multiplex PCR; in TCRdb, only in-frame clones are kept and a portion is missing. V, J and clone size derive from that table, while D and trimming were established from the DNA sequence. The data hold about 320,000 clones, with about 83% observed a single time. CDR3 length equals 13 residues. V trimming: 7 bases; J trimming: 3 bases; junction bases outside the gene matches: 3. The sequence came from a woman aged 50 to 65 with acute or convalescent COVID-19. The V and J genes are TRBV12-3 or TRBV12-4 and TRBJ2-1, with 7 bases matching TRBD2. Specimen: peripheral blood. CDR3 sequence: CASKLANYNEQFF. The CDR3 DNA follows: TGTGCCAGCAAACTAGCGAACTACAATGAGCAGTTCTTC.